This T cell receptor beta chain was found in a study of T cell responses to AZD1222 COVID-19 vaccine. Regarding the study as a whole: Donors were largely white British and mainly female; clonal diversity was possibly underestimated.

Sequenced by immunoSEQ multiplex PCR; TCRdb stores in-frame clones only, minus some. The sample lists roughly 100,000 clones, about 90% seen once, with 15% to 20% in the top ten. Notes on this clone: Its antigen is not known.

This CDR3 spans 16 amino acids. The germline V gene encodes CDR1 MDHEN and CDR2 SYDVKM. V lost 4 bases and J lost 1; bases outside the gene matches: 10. Material: peripheral blood, obtained on day 0 of AZD1222 vaccination. The TCR was taken from an adult in good health. This chain links TRBV28 with TRBJ2-7; TRBD2 agrees at 7 bases. DNA of the CDR3: TGTGCCAGCAGTTGGGGGGTGGCGGGAGTATCCTACGAGCAGTACTTC. Its protein is CASSWGVAGVSYEQYF.